The clone carrying this TCR beta chain has at least ten counts. The antigen remains undetermined. Roughly 9.1 ml of fresh peripheral blood supplied the PBMCs. CDR3 length: 15 residues. Germline assignment: CDR1 MNHEY and CDR2 SVGAGI. Trimming took off 0 bases at V and 0 bases at J, with 8 bases between the two ends. TCR beta CDR3 region amplification was performed from RNA transcripts. HTBI primers were employed in a first-round RT-PCR of the TCR CDR3. TCRdb called the multiplex PCR reads again in MiXCR, with one record for every CDR3 protein. The sample yields around 300,000 distinct CDR3 sequences, 15% seen once. This specimen comes from a study of T cells in Graves' hyperthyroidism and ophthalmopathy. General observations from the study: The model anticipated ophthalmopathy a median about six months pre-onset.

The sample taken for sequencing was blood. The chain is built from TRBV6-5 and TRBJ1-1; D not certain. This TCR came from a woman aged 45-60 years with Graves' hyperthyroidism that later progressed to Graves' ophthalmopathy. The CDR3 spells CASSYSPRVNTEAFF. The DNA for the CDR3 is TGTGCCAGCAGTTACTCACCCCGCGTGAACACTGAAGCTTTCTTT.